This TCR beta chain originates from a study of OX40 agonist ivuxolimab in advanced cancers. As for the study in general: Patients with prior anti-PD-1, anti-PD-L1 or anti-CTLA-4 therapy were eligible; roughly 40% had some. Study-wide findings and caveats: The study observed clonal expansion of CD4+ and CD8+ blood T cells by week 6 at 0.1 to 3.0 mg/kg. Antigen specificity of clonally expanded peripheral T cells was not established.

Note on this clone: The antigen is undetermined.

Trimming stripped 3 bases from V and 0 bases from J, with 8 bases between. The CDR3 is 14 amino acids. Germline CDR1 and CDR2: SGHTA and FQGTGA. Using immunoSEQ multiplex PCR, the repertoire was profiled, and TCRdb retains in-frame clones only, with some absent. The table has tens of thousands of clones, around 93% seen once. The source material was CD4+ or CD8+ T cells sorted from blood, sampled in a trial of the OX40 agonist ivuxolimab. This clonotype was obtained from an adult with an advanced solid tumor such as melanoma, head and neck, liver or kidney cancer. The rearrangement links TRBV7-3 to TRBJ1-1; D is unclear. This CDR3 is CASSLAQLNTEAFF. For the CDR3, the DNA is TGTGCCAGCAGCTTGGCACAGTTGAACACTGAAGCTTTCTTT. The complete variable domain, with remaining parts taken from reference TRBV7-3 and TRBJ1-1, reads GAGVSQTPSNKVTEKGKYVELRCDPISGHTALYWYRQSLGQGPEFLIYFQGTGAADDSGLPNDRFFAVRPEGSVSTLKIQRTERGDSAVYLCASSLAQLNTEAFFGQGTRLTVV.